The 2 T cell receptor beta chains below come from one sample, sequenced in a study of CD8 T cells in ankylosing spondylitis. In TCRdb, the 5' RACE reads were re-called with MiXCR into one record per CDR3 protein. The sample holds 300,000 to 400,000 distinct CDR3 sequences, about 15% seen once. Sequenced: blood, either unsorted or a sorted T cell fraction (not recorded which). These receptors all stem from a male donor with ankylosing spondylitis or in good health (not recorded which).

The rearrangement uses TRBV12-5 and TRBJ1-1; D is ambiguous. Per the germline V gene, CDR1 is LGHNT and CDR2 is FRNRAP. The CDR3 runs to 13 residues. V was cut by 2 bases and J by 10 bases, with 14 bases left in between. The CDR3 DNA reads as TGTGCTAGTGGTTTGTCCCCTCCGACGGGAGCTTTCTTT. Encoded protein: CASGLSPPTGAFF.

This clonotype has at least ten counts. The J gene is TRBJ2-7, the V gene TRBV10-3; D is undetermined. This CDR3 is 12 amino acids long. The V gene's germline CDR1 is ENHRY and CDR2 SYGVKD. V was pared by 2 bases and J by 3 bases, with 5 bases between. CDR3 sequence (DNA): TGTGCCATCAGTGAGGGGGACTACGAGCAGTACTTC. This codes for CAISEGDYEQYF.